A single sample is the source of the 2 T cell receptor beta chains below, sequenced in a study of cytomegalovirus exposure and HLA in healthy donors. A multiplex PCR was run with 60 Vbeta primers and 13 Jbeta primers. TCRdb keeps only in-frame clones here, not all; method: immunoSEQ multiplex PCR. This table holds some 85,000 clones, roughly 80% found once. The source material was PBMCs. The receptors were gathered from a male donor in good health and CMV-seronegative.

This clone was recorded a few times. This chain joins TRBV29-1 and TRBJ1-1; D may be TRBD1 (6 bases). The germline V gene encodes CDR1 SQVTM and CDR2 ANQGSEA. Trimming cost V 6 bases and J 0 bases, with 11 bases left between them. The length of the CDR3 is 13 residues. The CDR3 loop is CSVHREMNTEAFF. The CDR3, as DNA: TGCAGCGTCCACAGGGAAATGAACACTGAAGCTTTCTTT.

The chain couples TRBV20-1 to TRBJ2-5; no definite D call. V was shortened by 6 bases and J by 8 bases, with 10 bases between the two germline ends. There are 10 residues in the CDR3. Germline V gene lookup returns CDR1 DFQATT and CDR2 SNEGSKA (reference sequence). The CDR3 sequence: CSAVQSTQYF. In nucleotides, the CDR3 is TGCAGTGCAGTACAGTCCACCCAGTACTTC.